What follows are 4 T cell receptor beta chains derived from one specimen sequenced in a study of vaccination effects on CD4 cells after COVID-19 (dated by TCRdb to between 2021 and 2024). Libraries were made using the immunoSEQ multiplex PCR assay. The table comes from immuneACCESS by way of TCRdb, which keeps in-frame sequences with V and J called. Part of the clones is missing from these tables; in studies checked, under half for an unresolved V gene and the rest for unknown reasons. Within this sample are fewer than 75,000 clones, with roughly three quarters of them counted one time only. The ten largest clones capture about 2% of the sample. After about 10 days of culture, CD4+ T cells were isolated with the EasySep CD4+ T cell isolation kit. Antigens of these TCRs are unknown. The sample here was CD4+ T cells from PBMCs cultured without peptide, taken before COVID-19 vaccination. The receptors were gathered from a human donor who received a COVID-19 vaccine.

The chain employs TRBV15 and TRBJ2-5; weak D call: TRBD1 (5 bases). The CDR3 length is 13 residues. Deletions cut 3 bases from V and 4 bases from J, with 9 bases between. Germline loops: CDR1 LNHNV, CDR2 YYDKDF (reference sequence). CDR3 coding DNA: TGTGCCACCAGCAGGGACATTCTAGAGACCCAGTACTTC. It is translated as CATSRDILETQYF. Supplemented by reference TRBV15 and TRBJ2-5, the full variable domain reads DAMVIQNPRYQVTQFGKPVTLSCSQTLNHNVMYWYQQKSSQAPKLLFHYYDKDFNNEADTPDNFQSRRPNTSFCFLDIRSPGLGDTAMYLCATSRDILETQYFGPGTRLLVL.

V gene TRBV5-5 combines with J gene TRBJ2-1; tentatively, D is TRBD1 or TRBD2 (5 bases each). The CDR3 spans 13 residues. Per the germline V gene, CDR1 is SGHKS and CDR2 is YYEKEE (reference sequence). Between the trimmed V and J ends, which lost 2 bases and 7 bases, there was a span of 10 bases. CDR3 residues: CASSLEGWNEQFF. The CDR3 nucleotides read TGTGCCAGCAGCTTAGAGGGGTGGAATGAGCAGTTCTTC.

The J gene is TRBJ2-3, the V gene TRBV28, with TRBD1 as a possible D gene (6 bases). V was cut by 3 bases and J by 3 bases, with 10 bases left in between. This CDR3 region has 14 residues. The V gene's germline CDR1 is MDHEN and CDR2 SYDVKM. CDR3 in DNA: TGTGCCAGCAGTTTCCAGGGGATGACAGATACGCAGTATTTT. As protein: CASSFQGMTDTQYF.

The V and J genes are TRBV18 and TRBJ1-3, with D possibly TRBD1 on 5 matching bases. CDR1 KGHSH and CDR2 LQKENI come from the germline V gene. V lost 2 bases and J lost 8, with 10 bases in between. This CDR3 region has 13 residues. CDR3 loop: CASSPSRVDTIYF. The CDR3, as DNA: TGTGCCAGCTCACCAAGCAGGGTGGACACCATATATTTT.